This T cell receptor beta chain was recorded in a study of shared clonotypes between healthy human individuals. DNA at around 190 ng, tens of thousands of T cell genomes, went into sorted-subset replicate PCRs. The method was immunoSEQ multiplex PCR; TCRdb's version includes in-frame clones alone and lacks a portion of them. The sample includes some 2,000,000 clones, around 95% of them seen just once. Those who donated, Caucasian adults without exception, all lived in Nashville, Tennessee. On this clone: Its antigen is as yet unknown.

General study results and limits: Non-shared clonotypes displayed generation probabilities falling below those of clonotypes present in all four donors.

V shed 3 bases and J shed 7 bases, with 10 bases lying between them. CDR1 is GTSNPN, CDR2 SVGIG, per germline (reference sequence). There are 11 residues in the CDR3. Sequenced material: naive CD4+ T cells sorted from blood. The subset is: CD45RA+ positively selected. The chain employs TRBV30 and TRBJ2-7; D unresolved. This sequence was found in a man between 18 and 35 years old in good health. CDR3 sequence reads: CAWRGEREQYF. CDR3 in DNA: TGTGCCTGGAGGGGCGAGAGGGAGCAGTACTTC. Complete variable domain (other parts from reference TRBV30 and TRBJ2-7): SQTIHQWPATLVQPVGSPLSLECTVEGTSNPNLYWYRQAAGRGLQLLFYSVGIGQISSEVPQNLSASRPQDRQFILSSKKLLLSDSGFYLCAWRGEREQYFGPGTRLTVT.